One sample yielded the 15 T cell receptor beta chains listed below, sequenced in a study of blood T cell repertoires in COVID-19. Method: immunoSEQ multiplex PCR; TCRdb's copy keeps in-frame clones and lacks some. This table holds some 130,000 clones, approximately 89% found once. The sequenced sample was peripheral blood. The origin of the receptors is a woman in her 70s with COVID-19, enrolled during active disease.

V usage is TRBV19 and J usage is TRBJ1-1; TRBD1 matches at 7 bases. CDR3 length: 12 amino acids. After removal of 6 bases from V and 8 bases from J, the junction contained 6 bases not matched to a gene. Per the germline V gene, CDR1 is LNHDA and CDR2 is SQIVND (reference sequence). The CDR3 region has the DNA TGTGCCAGTAGGGGACCGGGACAGGAAGCTTTCTTT. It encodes CASRGPGQEAFF.

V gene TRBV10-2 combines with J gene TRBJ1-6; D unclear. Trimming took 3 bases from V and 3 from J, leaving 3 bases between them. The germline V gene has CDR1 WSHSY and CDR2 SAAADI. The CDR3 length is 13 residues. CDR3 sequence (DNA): TGCGCCAGCAGTGACAACTATAATTCACCCCTCCACTTT. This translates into CASSDNYNSPLHF.

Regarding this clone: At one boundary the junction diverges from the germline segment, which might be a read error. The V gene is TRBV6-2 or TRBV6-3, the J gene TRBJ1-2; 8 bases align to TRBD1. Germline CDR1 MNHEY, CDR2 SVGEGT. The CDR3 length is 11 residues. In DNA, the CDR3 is TGTGCCAGCAGCCTCGGGACAGGTGCCTCCTTC. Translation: CASSLGTGASF.

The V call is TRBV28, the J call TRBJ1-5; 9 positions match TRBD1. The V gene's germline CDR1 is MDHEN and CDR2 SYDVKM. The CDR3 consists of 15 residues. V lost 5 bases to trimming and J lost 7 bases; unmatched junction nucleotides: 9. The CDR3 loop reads CASSPTGGEEQPQHF. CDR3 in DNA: TGTGCCAGCAGTCCAACAGGGGGCGAAGAGCAGCCCCAGCATTTT.

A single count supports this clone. The CDR3 spells CASSLGGDYGYTF. CDR3 nucleotides: TGTGCCAGCAGCTTAGGCGGGGACTATGGCTACACCTTC. This chain connects TRBV11-2 to TRBJ1-2; no firm D call. The CDR3 runs 13 residues. V was trimmed by 1 base and J by 3 bases, leaving 6 bases between them. CDR1 and CDR2 from the germline V gene are SGHAT and FQNNGV.

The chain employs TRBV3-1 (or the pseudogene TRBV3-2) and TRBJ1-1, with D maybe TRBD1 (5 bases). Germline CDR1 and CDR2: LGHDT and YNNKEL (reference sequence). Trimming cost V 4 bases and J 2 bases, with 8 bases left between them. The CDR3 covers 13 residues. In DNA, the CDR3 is TGTGCCAGCAGCCCGGGGGTTAACACTGAAGCTTTCTTT. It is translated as CASSPGVNTEAFF.

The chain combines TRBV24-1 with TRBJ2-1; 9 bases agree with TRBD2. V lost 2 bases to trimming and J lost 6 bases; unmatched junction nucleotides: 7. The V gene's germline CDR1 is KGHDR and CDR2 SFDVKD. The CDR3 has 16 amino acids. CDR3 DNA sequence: TGTGCCACCAGTGATTCCCGCGGGGGGGCCGGCAATGAGCAGTTCTTC. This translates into CATSDSRGGAGNEQFF.

DNA of the CDR3: TGCGCCAGCAGCTGGGGCACTAGCGGGGCGAACACCGGGGAGCTGTTTTTT. Its translation is CASSWGTSGANTGELFF. This sequence joins TRBV5-1 and TRBJ2-2; 10 nucleotides match TRBD2. The CDR3 consists of 17 residues. V lost 3 bases and J lost 0; bases outside the gene matches: 5. CDR1 and CDR2 from the germline V gene are SGHRS and YFSETQ.

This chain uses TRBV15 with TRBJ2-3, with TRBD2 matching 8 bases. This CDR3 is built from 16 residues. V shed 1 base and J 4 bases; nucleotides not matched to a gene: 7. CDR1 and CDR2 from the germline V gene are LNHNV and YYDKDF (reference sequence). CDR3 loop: CATSRARRGAADTQYF. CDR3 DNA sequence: TGTGCCACCAGCAGAGCTAGGCGGGGGGCCGCAGATACGCAGTATTTT.

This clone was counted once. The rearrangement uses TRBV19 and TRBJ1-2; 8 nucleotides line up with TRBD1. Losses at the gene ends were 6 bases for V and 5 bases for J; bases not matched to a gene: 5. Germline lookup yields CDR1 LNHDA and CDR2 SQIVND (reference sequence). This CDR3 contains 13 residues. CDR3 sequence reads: CASRSGQAYGYTF. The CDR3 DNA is TGTGCCAGTAGGTCGGGACAGGCTTATGGCTACACCTTC.

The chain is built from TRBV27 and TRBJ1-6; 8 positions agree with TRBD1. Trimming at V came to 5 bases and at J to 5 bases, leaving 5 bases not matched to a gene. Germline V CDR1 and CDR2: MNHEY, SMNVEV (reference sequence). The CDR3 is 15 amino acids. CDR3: CASSPQGANNSPLHF. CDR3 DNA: TGTGCCAGCAGTCCCCAGGGGGCGAATAATTCACCCCTCCACTTT.

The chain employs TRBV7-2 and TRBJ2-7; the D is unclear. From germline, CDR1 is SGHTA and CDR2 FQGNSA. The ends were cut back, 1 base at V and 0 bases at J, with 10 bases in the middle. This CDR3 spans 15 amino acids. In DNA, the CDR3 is TGTGCCAGCAGCTTAGAAGCGCGGTTCTCCTACGAGCAGTACTTC. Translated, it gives CASSLEARFSYEQYF.

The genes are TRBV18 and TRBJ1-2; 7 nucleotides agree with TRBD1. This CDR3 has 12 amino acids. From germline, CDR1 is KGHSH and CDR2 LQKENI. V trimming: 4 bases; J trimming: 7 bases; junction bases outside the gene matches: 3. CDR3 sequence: CASSRRDSGYTF. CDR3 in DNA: TGTGCCAGCTCACGGCGGGACAGTGGCTACACCTTC. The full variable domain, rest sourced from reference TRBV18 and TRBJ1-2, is NAGVMQNPRHLVRRRGQEARLRCSPMKGHSHVYWYRQLPEEGLKFMVYLQKENIIDESGMPKERFSAEFPKEGPSILRIQQVVRGDSAAYFCASSRRDSGYTFGSGTRLTVV.

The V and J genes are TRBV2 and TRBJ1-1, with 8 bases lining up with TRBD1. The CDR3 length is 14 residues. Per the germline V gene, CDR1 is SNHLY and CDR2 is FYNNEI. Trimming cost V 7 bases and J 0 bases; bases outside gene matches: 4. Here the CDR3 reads CASTRTGLNTEAFF. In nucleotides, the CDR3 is TGTGCCAGCACCAGGACAGGGCTGAACACTGAAGCTTTCTTT.

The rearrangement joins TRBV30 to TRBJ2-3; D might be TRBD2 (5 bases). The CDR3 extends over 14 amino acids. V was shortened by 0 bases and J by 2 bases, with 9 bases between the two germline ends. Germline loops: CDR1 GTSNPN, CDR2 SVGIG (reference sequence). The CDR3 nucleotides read TGTGCCTGGAGTGTTGACGGGGACACAGATACGCAGTATTTT. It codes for CAWSVDGDTDTQYF.